The source of this TCR beta chain is a study of T-cell reconstitution after alpha-beta-depleted transplantation in children. The CDR3 consists of 18 residues. V shed 6 bases, J shed 7 bases, and the junction held 19 bases outside the gene matches. TCRbeta library preparation incorporated unique molecular identifiers. Using its own MiXCR run on the PCR reads, TCRdb lists one record per CDR3 protein. The sample consists of 200,000 or so distinct CDR3 sequences, under 8.5% of them appearing once. The TCR originated in a male patient between 2 and 15 years old who had a stem cell transplant for acute myeloid leukemia, so the T cells may come from the graft donor. The chain has TRBV12-3 or TRBV12-4 and TRBJ2-1; 9 bases align to TRBD2. Sequenced material: PBMCs, mostly from graft donor cells, taken 360 days after TCRalphabeta/CD19-depleted stem cell transplant. This CDR3 reads CASSLQPWSSGNINEQFF. The CDR3 DNA is TGTGCCAGCAGCCTACAACCCTGGTCTAGCGGGAATATTAATGAGCAGTTCTTC.